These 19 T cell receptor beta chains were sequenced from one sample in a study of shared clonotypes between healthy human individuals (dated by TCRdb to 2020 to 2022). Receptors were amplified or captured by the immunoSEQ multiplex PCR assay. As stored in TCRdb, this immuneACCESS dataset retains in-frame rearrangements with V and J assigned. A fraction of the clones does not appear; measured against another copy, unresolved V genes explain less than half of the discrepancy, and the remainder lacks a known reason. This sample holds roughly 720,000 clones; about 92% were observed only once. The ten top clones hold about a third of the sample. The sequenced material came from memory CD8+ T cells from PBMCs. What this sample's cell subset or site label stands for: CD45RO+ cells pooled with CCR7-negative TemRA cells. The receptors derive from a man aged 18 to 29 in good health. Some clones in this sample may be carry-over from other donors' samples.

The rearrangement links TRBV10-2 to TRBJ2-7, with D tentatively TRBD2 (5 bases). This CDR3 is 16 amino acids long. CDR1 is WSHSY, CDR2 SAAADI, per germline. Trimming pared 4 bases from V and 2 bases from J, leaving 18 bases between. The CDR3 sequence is CASSAPPGSGTYEQYF. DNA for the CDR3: TGCGCCAGCAGTGCGCCCCCTGGGAGTGGGACCTACGAGCAGTACTTC.

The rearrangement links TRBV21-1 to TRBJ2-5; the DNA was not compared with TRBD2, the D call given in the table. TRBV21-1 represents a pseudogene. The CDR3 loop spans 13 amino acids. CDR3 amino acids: CASSSRRGETQYF. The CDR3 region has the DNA TGTGCCAGCAGCTCCCGACGGGGTGAGACCCAGTACTTC.

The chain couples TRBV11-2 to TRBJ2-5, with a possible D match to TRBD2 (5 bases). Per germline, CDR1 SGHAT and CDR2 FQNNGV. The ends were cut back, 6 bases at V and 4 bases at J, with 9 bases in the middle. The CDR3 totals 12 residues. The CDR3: CASRHGIETQYF. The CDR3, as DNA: TGTGCCAGCAGACACGGGATAGAGACCCAGTACTTC.

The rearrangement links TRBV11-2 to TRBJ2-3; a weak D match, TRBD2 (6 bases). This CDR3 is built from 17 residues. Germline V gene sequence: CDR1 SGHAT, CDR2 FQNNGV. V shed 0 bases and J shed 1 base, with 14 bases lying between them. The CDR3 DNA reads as TGTGCCAGCAGCTTAGAGGTCGGCGGGGTGGGCACAGATACGCAGTATTTT. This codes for CASSLEVGGVGTDTQYF.

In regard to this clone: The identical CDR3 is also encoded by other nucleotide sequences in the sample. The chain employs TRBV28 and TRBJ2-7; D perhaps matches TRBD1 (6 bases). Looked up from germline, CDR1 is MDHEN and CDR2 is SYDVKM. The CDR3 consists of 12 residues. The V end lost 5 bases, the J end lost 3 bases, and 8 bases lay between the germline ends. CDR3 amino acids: CASSPDSYEQYF. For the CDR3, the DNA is TGTGCCAGCAGTCCGGACAGCTACGAGCAGTACTTC.

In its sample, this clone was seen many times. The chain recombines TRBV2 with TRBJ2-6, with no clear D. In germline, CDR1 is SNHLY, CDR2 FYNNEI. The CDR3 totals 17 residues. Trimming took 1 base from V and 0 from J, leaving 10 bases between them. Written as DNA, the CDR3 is TGTGCCAGCAGTGAAGTTAGGGTCGGCTCTGGGGCCAACGTCCTGACTTTC. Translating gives CASSEVRVGSGANVLTF.

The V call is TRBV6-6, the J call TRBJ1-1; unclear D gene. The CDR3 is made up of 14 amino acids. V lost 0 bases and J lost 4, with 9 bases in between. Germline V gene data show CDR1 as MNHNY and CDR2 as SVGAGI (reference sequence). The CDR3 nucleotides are TGTGCCAGCAGTTACTCGGTAGCCACCACTGAAGCTTTCTTT. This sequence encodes CASSYSVATTEAFF.

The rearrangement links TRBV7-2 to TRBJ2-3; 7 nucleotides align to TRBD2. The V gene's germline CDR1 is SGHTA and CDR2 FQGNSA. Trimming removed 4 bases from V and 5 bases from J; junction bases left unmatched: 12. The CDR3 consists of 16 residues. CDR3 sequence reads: CASSSTFSGWGDTQYF. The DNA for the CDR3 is TGTGCCAGCAGCTCGACCTTTAGCGGGTGGGGAGATACGCAGTATTTT.

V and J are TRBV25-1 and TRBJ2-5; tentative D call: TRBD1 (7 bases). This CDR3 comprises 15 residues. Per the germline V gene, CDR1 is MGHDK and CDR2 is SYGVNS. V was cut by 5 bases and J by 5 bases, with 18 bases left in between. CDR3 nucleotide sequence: TGTGCCAGCAGTCTCCATCAGGGGGGTTGGGAGACCCAGTACTTC. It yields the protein CASSLHQGGWETQYF.

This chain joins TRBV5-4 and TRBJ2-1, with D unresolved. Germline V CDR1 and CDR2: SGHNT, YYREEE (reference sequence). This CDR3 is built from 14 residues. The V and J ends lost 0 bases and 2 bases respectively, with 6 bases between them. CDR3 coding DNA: TGTGCCAGCAGCTTGGAGGGCGCCTACAATGAGCAGTTCTTC. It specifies CASSLEGAYNEQFF.

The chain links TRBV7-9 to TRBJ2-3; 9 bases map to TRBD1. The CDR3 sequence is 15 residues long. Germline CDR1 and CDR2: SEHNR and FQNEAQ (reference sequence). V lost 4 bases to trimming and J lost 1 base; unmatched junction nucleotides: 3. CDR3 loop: CASSSWDRGTDTQYF. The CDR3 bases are TGTGCCAGCAGCTCCTGGGACAGGGGCACAGATACGCAGTATTTT.

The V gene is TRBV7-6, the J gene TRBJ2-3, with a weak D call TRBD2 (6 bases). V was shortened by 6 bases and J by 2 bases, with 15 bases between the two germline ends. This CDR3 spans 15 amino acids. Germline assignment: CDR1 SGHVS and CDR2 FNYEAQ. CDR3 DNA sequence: TGTGCCAGCAGTCCCGGGAGCGACCTCACAGATACGCAGTATTTT. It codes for CASSPGSDLTDTQYF. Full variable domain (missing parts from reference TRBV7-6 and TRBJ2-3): GAGVSQSPRYKVTKRGQDVALRCDPISGHVSLYWYRQALGQGPEFLTYFNYEAQQDKSGLPNDRFSAERPEGSISTLTIQRTEQRDSAMYRCASSPGSDLTDTQYFGPGTRLTVL.

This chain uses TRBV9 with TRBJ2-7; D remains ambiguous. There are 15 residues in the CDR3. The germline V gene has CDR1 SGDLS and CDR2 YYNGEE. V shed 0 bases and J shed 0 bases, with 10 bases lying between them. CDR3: CASSVAWAISYEQYF. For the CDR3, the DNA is TGTGCCAGCAGCGTAGCTTGGGCTATCTCCTACGAGCAGTACTTC.

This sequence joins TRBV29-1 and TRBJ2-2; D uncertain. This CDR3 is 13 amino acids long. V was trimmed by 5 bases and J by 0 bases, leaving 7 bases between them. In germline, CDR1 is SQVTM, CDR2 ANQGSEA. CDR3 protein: CSVRIPNTGELFF. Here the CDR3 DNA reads TGCAGCGTTCGAATTCCGAACACCGGGGAGCTGTTTTTT.

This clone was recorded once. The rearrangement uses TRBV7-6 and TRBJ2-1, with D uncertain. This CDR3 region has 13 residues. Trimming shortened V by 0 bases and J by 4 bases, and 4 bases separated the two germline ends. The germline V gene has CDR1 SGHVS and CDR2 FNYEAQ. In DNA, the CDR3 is TGTGCCAGCAGCTTAGCGGCATACAATGAGCAGTTCTTC. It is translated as CASSLAAYNEQFF.

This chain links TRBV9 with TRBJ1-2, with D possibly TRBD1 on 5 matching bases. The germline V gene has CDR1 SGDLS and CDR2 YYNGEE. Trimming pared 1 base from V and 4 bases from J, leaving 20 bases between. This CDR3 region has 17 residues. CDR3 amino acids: CASSVSPFGRVGYGYTF. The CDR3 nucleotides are TGTGCCAGCAGCGTAAGCCCCTTCGGCAGGGTAGGCTATGGCTACACCTTC.

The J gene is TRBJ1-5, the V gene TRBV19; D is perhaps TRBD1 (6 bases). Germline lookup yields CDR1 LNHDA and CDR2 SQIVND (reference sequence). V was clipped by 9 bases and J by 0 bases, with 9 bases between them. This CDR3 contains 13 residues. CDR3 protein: CASRGHSNQPQHF. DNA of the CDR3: TGTGCCAGCCGGGGGCATAGCAATCAGCCCCAGCATTTT.

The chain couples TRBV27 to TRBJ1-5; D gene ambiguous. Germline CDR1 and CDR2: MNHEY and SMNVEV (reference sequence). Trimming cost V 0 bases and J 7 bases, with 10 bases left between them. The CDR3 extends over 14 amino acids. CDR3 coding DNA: TGTGCCAGCAGTTTATCGACGGGTTGGCAGCCCCAGCATTTT. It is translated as CASSLSTGWQPQHF.

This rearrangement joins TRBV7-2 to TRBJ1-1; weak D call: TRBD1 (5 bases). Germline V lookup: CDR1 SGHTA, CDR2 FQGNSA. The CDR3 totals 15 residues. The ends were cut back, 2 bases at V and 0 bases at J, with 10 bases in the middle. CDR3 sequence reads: CASSLFSGMNTEAFF. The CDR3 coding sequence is TGTGCCAGCAGCTTATTTTCAGGGATGAACACTGAAGCTTTCTTT. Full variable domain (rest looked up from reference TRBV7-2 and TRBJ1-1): GAGVSQSPSNKVTEKGKDVELRCDPISGHTALYWYRQSLGQGLEFLIYFQGNSAPDKSGLPSDRFSAERTGGSVSTLTIQRTQQEDSAVYLCASSLFSGMNTEAFFGQGTRLTVV.